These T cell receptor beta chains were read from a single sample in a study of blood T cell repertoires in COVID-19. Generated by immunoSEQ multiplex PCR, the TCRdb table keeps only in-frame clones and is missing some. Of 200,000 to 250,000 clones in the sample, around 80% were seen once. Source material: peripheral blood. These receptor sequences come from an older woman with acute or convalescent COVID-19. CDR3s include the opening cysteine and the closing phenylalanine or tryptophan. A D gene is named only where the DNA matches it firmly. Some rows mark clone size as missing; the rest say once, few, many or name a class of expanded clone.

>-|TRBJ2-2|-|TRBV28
TGTGCCAGCAGTTTACTAGCGGAGCTGTTTTTT
CASSLLAELFF
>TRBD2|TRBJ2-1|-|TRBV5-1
TGCGCCAGCAGCTCTCTACTAGCGGGAGGGCTCGATGAGCAGTTCTTC
CASSSLLAGGLDEQFF
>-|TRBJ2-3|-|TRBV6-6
TGTGCCAGCAGTCTCACCAATCCGGGGACAGATACGCAGTATTTT
CASSLTNPGTDTQYF
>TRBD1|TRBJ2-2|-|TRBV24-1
TGTGCCACCAGTGGCGAAAACAGGGGGCAAGTCCACGGGGAGCTGTTTTTT
CATSGENRGQVHGELFF
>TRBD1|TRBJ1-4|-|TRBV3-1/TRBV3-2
TGTGCCAGCAGCCTCGGGACAGGAGGGGAAAAACTGTTTTTT
CASSLGTGGEKLFF
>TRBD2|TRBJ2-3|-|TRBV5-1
TGCGCCAGCAGCTTGGGCCTAGCGGGAGCGTCCGCAGATACGCAGTATTTT
CASSLGLAGASADTQYF
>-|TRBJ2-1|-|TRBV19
TGTGCCAGTATGGGGTATAGCGGCCCTACCTACAATGAGCAGTTCTTC
CASMGYSGPTYNEQFF
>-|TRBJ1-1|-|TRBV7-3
TGTGCCAGCAGCCCGACTCGAGAGCAAAAAGCTTTCTTT
CASSPTREQKAFF
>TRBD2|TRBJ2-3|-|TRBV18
TGTGCCAGCTCCCCACTAGCGGGGGGGACAGATACGCAGTATTTT
CASSPLAGGTDTQYF
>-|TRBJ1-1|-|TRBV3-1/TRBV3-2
TGTGCCAGCAGTCTCACGGGGTCCGGGACTGAAGCTTTCTTT
CASSLTGSGTEAFF
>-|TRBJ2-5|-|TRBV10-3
TGTGCCATCAGTGGGGAGGAGGGGGAGACCCAGTACTTC
CAISGEEGETQYF
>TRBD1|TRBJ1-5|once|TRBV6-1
TGTGCCAGCAGTGATCAGGACAGGGTGAATCAGCCCCAGCATTTT
CASSDQDRVNQPQHF
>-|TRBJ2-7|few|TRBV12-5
TGTGCTAGTGGTTTGGGACTAGAGACCTACGAGCAGTACTTC
CASGLGLETYEQYF
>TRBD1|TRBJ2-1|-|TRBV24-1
TGTGCCACCAGTGACTGGACAGGGGACTACAATGAGCAGTTCTTC
CATSDWTGDYNEQFF
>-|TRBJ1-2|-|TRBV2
TGTGCCAGCAGTGAACGGGGGGAACCTCTCGATGGCTACACCTTC
CASSERGEPLDGYTF
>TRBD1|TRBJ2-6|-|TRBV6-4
TGTGCCGACAAATCATCTAGGCGGGACAGGGGGCGTGGGGCCAACGTCCTGACTTTC
CADKSSRRDRGRGANVLTF
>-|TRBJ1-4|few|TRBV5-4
TGTGCCAGCACAACGACAGTCGGAGAAAAACTGTTTTTT
CASTTTVGEKLFF
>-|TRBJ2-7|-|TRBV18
TGTGCCAGCTCACCCCTTAGCGGTAGCTCCTACGAGCAGTACTTC
CASSPLSGSSYEQYF
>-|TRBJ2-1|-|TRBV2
TGTGCCAGCCTCAAGGTCCCGGGGAATGAGCAGTTCTTC
CASLKVPGNEQFF
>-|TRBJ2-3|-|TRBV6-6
TGTGCCAGCAGTTACCGAGCAGGGAAGGATACGCAGTATTTT
CASSYRAGKDTQYF
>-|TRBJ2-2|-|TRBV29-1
TGCAGCGTAAAACTTTCGGGGGGCCCATCCTACACCGGGGAGCTGTTTTTT
CSVKLSGGPSYTGELFF
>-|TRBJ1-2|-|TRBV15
TGTGCCACCAGCCCTCAGGGGCAGGGTGGGTTTGGCTACACCTTC
CATSPQGQGGFGYTF
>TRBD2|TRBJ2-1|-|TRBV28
TGTGCCAGCAGTCCACTAGCGGGAGTTTCCAATGAGCAGTTCTTC
CASSPLAGVSNEQFF
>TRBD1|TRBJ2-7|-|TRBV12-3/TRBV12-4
TGTGCCAGCAGGGGGACAGGTGCTAACGAGCAGTACTTC
CASRGTGANEQYF
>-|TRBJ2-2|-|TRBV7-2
TGTGCCAGCAGCGCCCGAGGTTCTTCCGGGGAGCTGTTTTTT
CASSARGSSGELFF
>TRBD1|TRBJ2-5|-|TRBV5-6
TGTGCCAGCAGCTTCCCGGGACAGGGAGGAGAGACCCAGTACTTC
CASSFPGQGGETQYF
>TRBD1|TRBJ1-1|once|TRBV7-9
TGTGCCAGCAGCTTAGGAGGTGACAGGGGGAGCACTGAAGCTTTCTTT
CASSLGGDRGSTEAFF
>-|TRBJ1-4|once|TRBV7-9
TGTGCCAGCAGCTTAGCGACGGGGGGAACTAATGAAAAACTGTTTTTT
CASSLATGGTNEKLFF
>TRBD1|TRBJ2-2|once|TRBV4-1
TGCGCCAGCAGCCAAACCTTAATGACAGGGGGCGGACAGGCCGGGGAGCTGTTTTTT
CASSQTLMTGGGQAGELFF
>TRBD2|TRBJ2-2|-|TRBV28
TGTGCCAGCAGTTCTCTAGCGGGATACACCGGGGAGCTGTTTTTT
CASSSLAGYTGELFF
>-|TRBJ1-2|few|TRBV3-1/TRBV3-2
TGTGCCAGCAGCACCCGGGACCCCGGGAGTGGCTACACCTTC
CASSTRDPGSGYTF
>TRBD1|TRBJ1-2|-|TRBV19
TGTGCCAGTAATACAGGGGGCGGAAGAGATGGCTACACCTTC
CASNTGGGRDGYTF
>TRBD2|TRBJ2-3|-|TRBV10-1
TGCGCCAGCAGTGAAGATCCAGCGGGAGGGGCAGATACGCAGTATTTT
CASSEDPAGGADTQYF
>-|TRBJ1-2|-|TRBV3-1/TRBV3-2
TGTGCCAGCACCCAACACGGGGGGCCGGGCTATGGCTACACCTTC
CASTQHGGPGYGYTF
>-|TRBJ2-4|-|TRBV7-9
TGTGCCAGCAGCTTCAGGGTGGACCACATTCAGTACTTC
CASSFRVDHIQYF
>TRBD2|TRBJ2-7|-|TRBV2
TGTGCCAGCATAAGGACTAGCATCGACGAGCAGTACTTC
CASIRTSIDEQYF
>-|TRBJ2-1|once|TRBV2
TGTGCCAGCAGGGGGCGGCTAGCGATCTACAATGAGCAGTTCTTC
CASRGRLAIYNEQFF
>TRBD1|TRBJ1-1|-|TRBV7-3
TGTGCCAGCAGCTCTCTCCCAGGGGGCTTGAACACTGAAGCTTTCTTT
CASSSLPGGLNTEAFF
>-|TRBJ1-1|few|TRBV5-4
TGTGCCAGCAGCTTGGGGAGGGCTTGGTACACTGAAGCTTTCTTT
CASSLGRAWYTEAFF
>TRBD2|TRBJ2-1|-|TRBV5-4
TGTGCCAGCAGCTTGGGGGGACTAGCGGGAGCCAATGAGCAGTTCTTC
CASSLGGLAGANEQFF
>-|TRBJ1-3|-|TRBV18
TGTGCCAGCTCACCTGGACTTCCCAGCTCTGGAAACACCATATATTTT
CASSPGLPSSGNTIYF
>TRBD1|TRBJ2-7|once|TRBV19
TGTGCCAGTAGAACAGGGGGCTACGAGCAGTACTTC
CASRTGGYEQYF
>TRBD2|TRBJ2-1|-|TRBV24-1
TGTGCCACCAGTGACCCAACTAGCGTAAACTCCTACAATGAGCAGTTCTTC
CATSDPTSVNSYNEQFF
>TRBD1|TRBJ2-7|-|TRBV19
TGTGCCAGTAAAGGACAGGGTTACTACGAGCAGTACTTC
CASKGQGYYEQYF
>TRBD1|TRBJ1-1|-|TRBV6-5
TGTGCCAGCAGGTTACAGGGGGGAGTCCCTGAAGCTTTCTTT
CASRLQGGVPEAFF
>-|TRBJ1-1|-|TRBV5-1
TGCGCCAGCAGCTTGGACAGGGCCACTGAAGCTTTCTTT
CASSLDRATEAFF
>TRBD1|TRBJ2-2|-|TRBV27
TGTGCCAGCAGTTCATTGACAGGGGTCACCGGGGAGCTGTTTTTT
CASSSLTGVTGELFF
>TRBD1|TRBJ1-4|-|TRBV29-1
TGCAGCGTTGCGGGACAGGGCACTAATGAAAAACTGTTTTTT
CSVAGQGTNEKLFF
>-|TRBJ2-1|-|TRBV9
TGTGCCAGCAGCCCCGTCCCCCCCTACAATGAGCAGTTCTTC
CASSPVPPYNEQFF